The 19 T cell receptor beta chains listed next were all sequenced from one sample in a study of T-cell reconstitution after alpha-beta-depleted transplantation in children. A library of TCRbeta sequences, prepared with unique molecular identifiers, was generated. Via MiXCR, TCRdb re-called the PCR reads, giving one row per CDR3 protein. The repertoire holds about 400,000 distinct CDR3 sequences, with about a fifth as singletons. Sequences were derived from PBMCs from the stem cell graft donor, sampled from the stem cell graft. These receptor sequences come from a human donor who donated a stem cell graft to a child with acute myeloid leukemia.

This sequence joins TRBV12-3 or TRBV12-4 and TRBJ1-1; D is unresolved. CDR3 size: 11 residues. Trimming left V 7 bases short and J 8 bases short, with 11 bases between. For the CDR3, the DNA is TGTGCCAGCATTAGCCTGGAAGAAGCTTTCTTT. Translating gives CASISLEEAFF.

The CDR3 DNA sequence: TGTGCCAGCAGTTACCTGAGGGGCTACACCTTC. Residues: CASSYLRGYTF. The V and J genes are TRBV12-3 or TRBV12-4 and TRBJ1-2; D is unresolved. The CDR3 totals 11 residues. Trimming left V 4 bases short and J 8 bases short, with 8 bases between.

This clonotype has a count of ten or more. CDR3 protein: CASSPQVSPYEQYF. CDR3 coding DNA: TGCGCCAGCAGTCCCCAGGTATCCCCCTACGAGCAGTACTTC. V gene TRBV10-1 combines with J gene TRBJ2-7; D is ambiguous. Germline V gene sequence: CDR1 WNHNN, CDR2 SYGVQD (reference sequence). Trimming cost V 5 bases and J 2 bases, with 13 bases left between them. The length of the CDR3 is 14 residues.

This clonotype was counted at least ten times. The chain couples TRBV4-3 to TRBJ2-7; D is unclear. CDR1 and CDR2 from the germline V gene are LGHNA and YSLEER. CDR3 size: 14 residues. V was pared by 0 bases and J by 3 bases, with 9 bases between. The DNA of the CDR3 is TGCGCCAGCAGCCAAGATCTGGAAAACTACGAGCAGTACTTC. Its translation is CASSQDLENYEQYF.

This clonotype was detected a few times. The chain recombines TRBV4-1 with TRBJ1-5; D is ambiguous. Looked up from germline, CDR1 is MGHRA and CDR2 is YSYEKL. Trimming stripped 0 bases from V and 6 bases from J, with 12 bases between. This CDR3 comprises 15 residues. CDR3 region: CASSQDLGLGQPQHF. The CDR3 DNA follows: TGCGCCAGCAGCCAAGATCTGGGTTTGGGTCAGCCCCAGCATTTT.

This clonotype was picked up a small number of times. The chain uses TRBV10-3 and TRBJ2-5, with TRBD2 matching 8 bases. CDR1 ENHRY and CDR2 SYGVKD come from the germline V gene. The CDR3 has 14 residues. V was pared by 7 bases and J by 5 bases, with 9 bases of the junction left unmatched. Written as DNA, the CDR3 is TGTGCCATCAAGGGTGGAGCGGGAGTCGAGACCCAGTACTTC. Its translation: CAIKGGAGVETQYF.

The chain carries TRBV10-3 and TRBJ2-2; D perhaps matches TRBD1 (6 bases). This CDR3 is 13 amino acids long. Germline lookup yields CDR1 ENHRY and CDR2 SYGVKD. Deletions cut 10 bases from V and 5 bases from J, with 14 bases between. CDR3 region: CANTGTLTGELFF. The CDR3 DNA follows: TGTGCCAACACCGGGACATTGACCGGGGAGCTGTTTTTT.

This clonotype was seen only a few times. The V and J genes are TRBV27 and TRBJ2-5, with D perhaps TRBD2 (6 bases). The V gene's germline CDR1 is MNHEY and CDR2 SMNVEV (reference sequence). V lost 2 bases, J lost 3 bases, and 10 bases lay in between. The CDR3 totals 14 residues. Here the CDR3 reads CASSLVGGEETQYF. The CDR3 DNA follows: TGTGCCAGCAGTTTAGTGGGCGGGGAAGAGACCCAGTACTTC.

The rearrangement joins TRBV28 to TRBJ2-2; 10 bases are shared with TRBD2. Germline-derived CDR1 and CDR2 are MDHEN and SYDVKM. The trim removed 7 bases at V and 5 bases at J, leaving 4 bases unmatched. CDR3 length: 14 amino acids. CDR3 region: CASKLGLATGELFF. The CDR3 nucleotides read TGTGCCAGCAAATTGGGACTAGCGACCGGGGAGCTGTTTTTT.

The gene calls are TRBV2 and TRBJ1-5; D ambiguous. V was trimmed by 4 bases and J by 0 bases, leaving 7 bases between them. CDR1 and CDR2 (germline): SNHLY, FYNNEI. The CDR3 covers 14 residues. CDR3 region: CASSGQISNQPQHF. The CDR3 DNA sequence: TGTGCCAGCAGTGGGCAGATTAGCAATCAGCCCCAGCATTTT.

This clonotype was seen repeatedly, ten times or more. The genes are TRBV29-1 and TRBJ2-3; D ambiguous. Germline lookup yields CDR1 SQVTM and CDR2 ANQGSEA. Trimming stripped 3 bases from V and 6 bases from J, with 13 bases between. The CDR3 covers 13 residues. The CDR3 here is CSVESRIADTQYF. CDR3 nucleotide sequence: TGCAGCGTTGAGAGTAGGATTGCGGATACGCAGTATTTT.

This clonotype has just a few counts. The rearrangement joins TRBV18 to TRBJ1-1; D is ambiguous. The V and J ends lost 4 bases and 4 bases respectively, with 16 bases between them. The CDR3 totals 15 residues. Germline V gene lookup returns CDR1 KGHSH and CDR2 LQKENI. The CDR3 sequence is CASSQSRAMGTEAFF. The CDR3 DNA reads as TGTGCCAGCTCACAATCGAGGGCCATGGGCACTGAAGCTTTCTTT. Looking up the rest from reference TRBV18 and TRBJ1-1 gives the full variable domain: NAGVMQNPRHLVRRRGQEARLRCSPMKGHSHVYWYRQLPEEGLKFMVYLQKENIIDESGMPKERFSAEFPKEGPSILRIQQVVRGDSAAYFCASSQSRAMGTEAFFGQGTRLTVV.

This clonotype has just a few counts. This sequence joins TRBV9 and TRBJ2-7, with 7 bases aligning to TRBD1. The germline V gene encodes CDR1 SGDLS and CDR2 YYNGEE. V shed 0 bases and J 4 bases; nucleotides not matched to a gene: 4. This CDR3 is 14 amino acids long. CDR3 amino acids: CASSVGQGVYEQYF. CDR3 sequence (DNA): TGTGCCAGCAGCGTAGGGCAGGGGGTGTACGAGCAGTACTTC.

DNA for the CDR3: TGTGCCTGGACTCCCCCCGGGACTAGCGGCACAGATACGCAGTATTTT. Translated: CAWTPPGTSGTDTQYF. The rearrangement links TRBV30 to TRBJ2-3; TRBD2 agrees at 10 bases. The CDR3 totals 16 residues. Trimming at V came to 4 bases and at J to 1 base, leaving 8 bases not matched to a gene. The germline CDR1 and CDR2 sequences are GTSNPN and SVGIG (reference sequence).

This clonotype showed up just a few times. The V call is TRBV6-2 or TRBV6-3, the J call TRBJ2-5, with 11 bases aligning to TRBD1. The V segment lost 2 bases and the J segment 6 bases; nucleotides outside the gene matches: 8. The V gene's germline CDR1 is MNHEY and CDR2 SVGEGT. CDR3 size: 16 residues. This CDR3 is CASSYPRTGGRKTQYF. The DNA of the CDR3 is TGTGCCAGCAGTTACCCCCGGACAGGGGGCAGAAAGACCCAGTACTTC.

The chain uses TRBV10-3 and TRBJ2-7; the D gene is possibly TRBD1 (6 bases). Per germline, CDR1 ENHRY and CDR2 SYGVKD. The length of the CDR3 is 13 residues. Trimming removed 10 bases at V and 2 bases at J, with 15 bases between. CDR3 sequence reads: CATLGTKAYEQYF. CDR3 nucleotides: TGTGCCACCCTAGGGACAAAGGCCTACGAGCAGTACTTC.

This chain uses TRBV29-1 with TRBJ1-5, with D possibly matching TRBD1 (6 bases). Trimming stripped 3 bases from V and 4 bases from J, with 10 bases between. This CDR3 region has 13 residues. Germline V CDR1 and CDR2: SQVTM, ANQGSEA. CDR3 sequence reads: CSVDGGGNQPQHF. In nucleotides, the CDR3 is TGCAGCGTTGACGGGGGCGGAAATCAGCCCCAGCATTTT.

CDR3 amino acids: CATSVGAAGGFDTQYF. The CDR3 nucleotides are TGTGCCACCAGTGTCGGGGCAGCGGGAGGCTTTGATACGCAGTATTTT. The chain has TRBV24-1 and TRBJ2-3; 9 nucleotides match TRBD2. Germline V lookup: CDR1 KGHDR, CDR2 SFDVKD. The length of the CDR3 is 16 residues. J gave up 6 bases and V 5 bases, and 11 bases lay outside the gene matches.

This clonotype has just a few counts. The chain links TRBV4-1 to TRBJ2-3; TRBD2 matches at 11 bases. The CDR3 sequence is 18 residues long. V shed 0 bases, J shed 2 bases, and the junction held 7 bases outside the gene matches. Germline V gene sequence: CDR1 MGHRA, CDR2 YSYEKL. The CDR3 here is CASSQDQASGRNTDTQYF. The DNA of the CDR3 is TGCGCCAGCAGCCAAGATCAGGCTAGCGGGAGGAACACAGATACGCAGTATTTT.